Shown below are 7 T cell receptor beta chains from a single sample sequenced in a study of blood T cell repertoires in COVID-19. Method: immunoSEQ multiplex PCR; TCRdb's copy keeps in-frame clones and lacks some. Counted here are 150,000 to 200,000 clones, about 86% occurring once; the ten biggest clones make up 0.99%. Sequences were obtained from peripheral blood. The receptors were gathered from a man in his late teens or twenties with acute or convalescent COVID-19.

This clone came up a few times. CDR3 in amino acids: CASSWTVRGYTF. The DNA of the CDR3 is TGTGCCAGCAGCTGGACAGTACGGGGCTACACCTTC. The rearrangement links TRBV11-1 to TRBJ1-2, with D perhaps matching TRBD1 (6 bases). From germline, CDR1 is SGHAT and CDR2 FQDESV (reference sequence). This CDR3 region has 12 residues. Trimming left V 4 bases short and J 8 bases short, with 11 bases between.

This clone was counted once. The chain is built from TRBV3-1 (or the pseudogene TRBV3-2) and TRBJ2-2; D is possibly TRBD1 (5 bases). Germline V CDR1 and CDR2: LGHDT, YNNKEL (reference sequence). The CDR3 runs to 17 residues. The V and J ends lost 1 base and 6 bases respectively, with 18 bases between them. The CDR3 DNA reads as TGTGCCAGCAGCCAAGTAGTAGGGGTATTTGGTTCCGGGGAGCTGTTTTTT. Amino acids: CASSQVVGVFGSGELFF.

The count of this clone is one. The CDR3 spells CASSLSGGAGDTQYF. The CDR3 nucleotides read TGTGCCAGCAGTTTGAGCGGGGGGGCCGGAGATACGCAGTATTTT. This sequence joins TRBV27 and TRBJ2-3; TRBD2 agrees at 10 bases. CDR1 and CDR2 from the germline V gene are MNHEY and SMNVEV (reference sequence). Trimming took 3 bases from V and 5 from J; bases not matched to a gene: 5. The CDR3 sequence is 15 residues long.

The CDR3 DNA reads TGCGCCAGCAGTGAAGGGCAGGGCGGAGGCTACACCTTC. This translates into CASSEGQGGGYTF. The chain links TRBV10-2 to TRBJ1-2; TRBD1 is a possible D gene (5 bases). The CDR3 length is 13 residues. CDR1 is WSHSY, CDR2 SAAADI, per germline. V was trimmed by 3 bases and J by 8 bases, leaving 13 bases between them.

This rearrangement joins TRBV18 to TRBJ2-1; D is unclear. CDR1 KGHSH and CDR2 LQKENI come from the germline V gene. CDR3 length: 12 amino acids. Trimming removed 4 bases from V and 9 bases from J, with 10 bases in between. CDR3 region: CASSLNAGEQFF. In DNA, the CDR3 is TGTGCCAGCTCACTGAATGCAGGTGAGCAGTTCTTC.

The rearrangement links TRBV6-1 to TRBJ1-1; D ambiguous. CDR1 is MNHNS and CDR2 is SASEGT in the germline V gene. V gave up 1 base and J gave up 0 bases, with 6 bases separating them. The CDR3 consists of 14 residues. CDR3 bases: TGTGCCAGCAGTGAAGTTAAGCTGAACACTGAAGCTTTCTTT. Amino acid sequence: CASSEVKLNTEAFF.

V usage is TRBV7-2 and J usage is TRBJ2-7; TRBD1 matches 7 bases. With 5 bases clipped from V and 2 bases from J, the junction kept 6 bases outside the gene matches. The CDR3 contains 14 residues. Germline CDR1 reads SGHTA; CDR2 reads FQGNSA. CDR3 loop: CASSLWDSTYEQYF. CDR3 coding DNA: TGTGCCAGCAGCCTATGGGACAGCACCTACGAGCAGTACTTC.